This T cell receptor (beta chain) is from a study of radiotherapy plus CTLA-4 blockade in lung cancer. Profiling relied on immunoSEQ multiplex PCR, and the TCRdb table lists in-frame clones only, not all of them. The repertoire holds 75,000 to 100,000 clones, with around nine tenths as singletons. Germline V gene lookup returns CDR1 SGHTS and CDR2 YDEGEE. V was pared by 5 bases and J by 4 bases, with 19 bases between. The CDR3 length is 15 residues. Points on this clone: Other DNA sequences of this sample code for an identical CDR3.

The chain employs TRBV5-8 and TRBJ2-7, with D maybe TRBD2 (5 bases). Sequences were derived from peripheral blood, sampled from a patient treated with radiotherapy plus ipilimumab. This TCR derives from a human donor with non-small cell lung cancer that progressed on radiotherapy plus ipilimumab. CDR3 residues: CASSFRVPGSYEQYF. The CDR3 DNA reads as TGTGCCAGCAGTTTTCGGGTTCCGGGGTCATACGAGCAGTACTTC.